The 8 T cell receptor beta chains listed next were all sequenced from one sample in a study of shared clonotypes between healthy human individuals (dated by TCRdb to about 2020). The library was prepared using the immunoSEQ multiplex PCR assay. The clones in this table, taken by TCRdb from immuneACCESS, are in-frame only. Not every clone is retained; where verified, under half of the shortfall comes from an unresolved V gene, and the cause of the rest is unknown. Counted in this sample were about 530,000 clones; over 75% of them appeared once. 12% of the sample is taken by the ten largest. Sequenced sample: PBMCs. The receptors stem from a woman in her thirties or forties in good health. Some clones in this sample may be carry-over from other donors' samples.

This clone was recorded once. This chain joins TRBV5-1 and TRBJ1-2, with 8 positions matching TRBD1. V lost 7 bases and J lost 8; bases outside the gene matches: 10. Germline V gene sequence: CDR1 SGHRS, CDR2 YFSETQ. The CDR3 covers 13 residues. The CDR3 here is CASSGQGLGGYTF. The CDR3 DNA reads TGCGCCAGCTCAGGACAGGGTTTAGGAGGCTACACCTTC.

This clone was counted a single time. V and J are TRBV7-2 and TRBJ1-1; D unclear. The germline V and J ends were trimmed by 0 bases and 1 base, with 12 bases remaining between them. This CDR3 region has 16 residues. Per germline, CDR1 SGHTA and CDR2 FQGNSA. CDR3 bases: TGTGCCAGCAGCTTAGCCCAGAGGACGAGGAACACTGAAGCTTTCTTT. Amino acid sequence: CASSLAQRTRNTEAFF.

Remarks on this clone: This probably arose from a read error, given a far larger clone one base away. The sample holds other DNA sequences that translate to the same CDR3. The rearrangement joins TRBV25-1 to TRBJ2-7; 8 positions agree with TRBD1. The CDR3 runs 15 residues. V shed 3 bases, J shed 3 bases, and the junction held 7 bases outside the gene matches. Germline V gene lookup returns CDR1 MGHDK and CDR2 SYGVNS. The CDR3 is CASSEFGTGGYEQYF. For the CDR3, the DNA is TGTGCCAGCAGTGAGTTCGGAACAGGGGGCTACGAGCAGTACTTC.

The chain recombines TRBV7-9 with TRBJ2-2; D tentatively reads TRBD1 or TRBD2 (5 bases each). The V and J ends lost 2 bases and 0 bases respectively, with 7 bases between them. The CDR3 spans 15 residues. The germline gives CDR1 SEHNR, CDR2 FQNEAQ (reference sequence). The CDR3 is CASSLLGANTGELFF. CDR3 DNA sequence: TGTGCCAGCAGCTTATTGGGGGCGAACACCGGGGAGCTGTTTTTT.

The rearrangement uses TRBV9 and TRBJ2-3; the D is unclear. CDR1 is SGDLS and CDR2 is YYNGEE in the germline V gene. The CDR3 contains 13 residues. Deletions cut 4 bases from V and 0 bases from J, with 6 bases between. The CDR3 region has the DNA TGTGCCAGCAGCCCACTCAGCACAGATACGCAGTATTTT. Its protein product is CASSPLSTDTQYF. Drawing the rest from reference TRBV9 and TRBJ2-3, the complete variable domain is DSGVTQTPKHLITATGQRVTLRCSPRSGDLSVYWYQQSLDQGLQFLIQYYNGEERAKGNILERFSAQQFPDLHSELNLSSLELGDSALYFCASSPLSTDTQYFGPGTRLTVL.

The chain recombines TRBV25-1 with TRBJ2-5; perhaps TRBD2 as D (6 bases). Trimming removed 3 bases at V and 0 bases at J, with 17 bases between. From germline, CDR1 is MGHDK and CDR2 SYGVNS. The CDR3 length is 17 residues. The CDR3 nucleotides read TGTGCCAGCAGTGATTCCGGGAGATCCTGGTACCAAGAGACCCAGTACTTC. Protein: CASSDSGRSWYQETQYF.

The CDR3 DNA reads as TGTGCCAGCAGCTTAGTGTCTGGTTCCCACTACGAGCAGTACTTC. It is translated as CASSLVSGSHYEQYF. This sequence joins TRBV7-2 and TRBJ2-7; no firm D call. Germline V lookup: CDR1 SGHTA, CDR2 FQGNSA. Trimming took off 1 base at V and 3 bases at J, with 13 bases between the two ends. The CDR3 length is 15 residues.

The chain carries TRBV7-9 and TRBJ2-5; unclear D gene. There are 13 residues in the CDR3. V dropped 2 bases and J dropped 4 bases, with 8 bases sitting between them. Germline V gives CDR1 SEHNR, CDR2 FQNEAQ (reference sequence). CDR3 loop: CASSLNGGETQYF. The CDR3 DNA follows: TGTGCCAGCAGCTTAAATGGCGGAGAGACCCAGTACTTC.